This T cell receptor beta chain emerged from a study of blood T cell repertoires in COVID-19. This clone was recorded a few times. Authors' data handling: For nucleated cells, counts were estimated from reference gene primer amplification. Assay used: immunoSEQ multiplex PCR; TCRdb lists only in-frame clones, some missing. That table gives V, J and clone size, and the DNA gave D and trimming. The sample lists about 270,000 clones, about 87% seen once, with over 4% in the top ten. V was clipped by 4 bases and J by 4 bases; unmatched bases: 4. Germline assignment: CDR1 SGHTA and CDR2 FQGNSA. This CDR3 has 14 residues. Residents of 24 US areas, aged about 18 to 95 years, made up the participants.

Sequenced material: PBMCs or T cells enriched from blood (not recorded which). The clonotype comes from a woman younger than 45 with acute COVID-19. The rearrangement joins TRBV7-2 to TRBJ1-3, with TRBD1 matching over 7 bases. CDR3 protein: CASSSQGFGNTIYF. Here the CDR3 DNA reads TGTGCCAGCAGCTCACAGGGGTTCGGAAACACCATATATTTT.